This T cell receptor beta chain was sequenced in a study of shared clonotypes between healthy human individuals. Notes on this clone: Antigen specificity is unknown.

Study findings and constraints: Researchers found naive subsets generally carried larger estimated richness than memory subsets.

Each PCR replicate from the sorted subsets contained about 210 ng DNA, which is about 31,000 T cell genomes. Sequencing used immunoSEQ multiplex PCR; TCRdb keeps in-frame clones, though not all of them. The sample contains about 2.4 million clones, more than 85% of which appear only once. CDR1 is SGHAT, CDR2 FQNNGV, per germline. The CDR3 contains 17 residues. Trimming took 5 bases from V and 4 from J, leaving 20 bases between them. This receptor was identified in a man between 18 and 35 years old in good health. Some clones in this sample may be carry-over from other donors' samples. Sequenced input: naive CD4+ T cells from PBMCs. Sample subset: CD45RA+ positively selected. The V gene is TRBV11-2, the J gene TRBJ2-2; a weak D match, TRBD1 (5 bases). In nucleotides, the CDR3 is TGTGCCAGCAGCAGACCCGGTCAGGGTCGCGGCACCGGGGAGCTGTTTTTT. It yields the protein CASSRPGQGRGTGELFF.